The rows below give T cell receptor beta chains drawn from one sample of a study of cytomegalovirus exposure and HLA in healthy donors. Using immunoSEQ multiplex PCR, the repertoire was profiled, and TCRdb retains in-frame clones only, with some absent. The sample shows some 120,000 clones, roughly 80% of them seen only once. The sample consisted of PBMCs. The receptors come from a man aged 30 to 45 in good health and CMV-seronegative. The CDR3 runs from the conserved cysteine through the conserved F or W. A D gene is named only where the DNA matches it firmly. Size values are once, few and many counts, or a class for expanded clones, and some rows have none.

d_gene	v_gene	abundance	j_gene	CDR3nt	CDR3aa
-	TRBV10-3	few	TRBJ1-1	TGTGCCATCAGTGAGTCCTATCGACAGGTCCCTGAGGCTTTCTTT	CAISESYRQVPEAFF
-	TRBV18	-	TRBJ2-7	TGTGCCAGCTCACCATCATTGTCCTACGAGCAGTACTTC	CASSPSLSYEQYF
-	TRBV5-1	-	TRBJ2-3	TGCGCCAGCAACGTTATTCCGAGGAAGACTACAGATACGCAGTATTTT	CASNVIPRKTTDTQYF
-	TRBV6-6	-	TRBJ2-7	TGTGCCAGCAGAACCGGGAGCTGGGACGAGCAGTACTTC	CASRTGSWDEQYF
TRBD1	TRBV5-1	-	TRBJ2-7	TGCGCCAGCAGCTGGGACTGGACTGCCGGGACAGGGGTTTTCGAGCAGTACTTC	CASSWDWTAGTGVFEQYF
TRBD1	TRBV25-1	-	TRBJ1-5	TGTGCCAGCAGCCGGACAGGGGACCAGCCCCAGCATTTT	CASSRTGDQPQHF
-	TRBV9	-	TRBJ2-3	TGTGCCAGCAGTGAGAGGCCTATCACAGATACGCAGTATTTT	CASSERPITDTQYF
TRBD1	TRBV30	-	TRBJ1-1	TGTGCCTGGGCGACAGGGACCCTATTGCCTGAAGCTTTCTTT	CAWATGTLLPEAFF
TRBD1	TRBV9	-	TRBJ2-3	TGTGCCAGCAGCGCCGGGACAGGGTTTGATACGCAGTATTTT	CASSAGTGFDTQYF
-	TRBV18	-	TRBJ1-3	TGTGCCAGCTCACCAAGCGGAAGCACTGGAAACACCATATATTTT	CASSPSGSTGNTIYF
-	TRBV7-7	-	TRBJ1-2	TGTGCCAGCAGCATCTCCAGGGATGGCTACACCTTC	CASSISRDGYTF
-	TRBV30	-	TRBJ2-5	TGTGCCTGGAGTCAGGGGCTTCAAGAGACCCAGTACTTC	CAWSQGLQETQYF
-	TRBV25-1	-	TRBJ1-2	TGTGCCAGCAGTGAATATGGGGGGGCGCGGGGCTACACCTTC	CASSEYGGARGYTF
-	TRBV9	-	TRBJ1-5	TGTGCCAGCAGCGTAGAAGCCCAGGGGAATCAGCCCCAGCATTTT	CASSVEAQGNQPQHF
TRBD2	TRBV5-1	-	TRBJ2-1	TGCGCCAGCAGCTTGGCCGCACCTAGCGGGGTAAGATACAATGAGCAGTTCTTC	CASSLAAPSGVRYNEQFF
-	TRBV9	-	TRBJ2-2	TGTGCCAGCAGCGTGACAGGAAACACCGGGGAGCTGTTTTTT	CASSVTGNTGELFF
TRBD1	TRBV9	-	TRBJ2-2	TGTGCCAGCAGCGACCAGGGGGCGCTGGCCGGGGAGCTGTTTTTT	CASSDQGALAGELFF
-	TRBV30	-	TRBJ1-3	TGTGCCTGGACAGGGTCCTACTCTGGAAACACCATATATTTT	CAWTGSYSGNTIYF
-	TRBV27	once	TRBJ1-1	TGTGCCAGCAAAATGGGAGGGAACACTGAAGCTTTCTTT	CASKMGGNTEAFF
TRBD1	TRBV5-1	-	TRBJ1-2	TGCGCCAGCAGCTTGAGTGACAGGGTCTATGGCTACACCTTC	CASSLSDRVYGYTF
TRBD1	TRBV6-5	-	TRBJ1-2	TGTGCCAGCAGTGTACAGGGGTATGGCTACACCTTC	CASSVQGYGYTF
TRBD1	TRBV19	-	TRBJ1-4	TGTGCCAGTACTATTACAGGGGAGCCTGAAAAACTGTTTTTT	CASTITGEPEKLFF
-	TRBV4-3	few	TRBJ2-3	TGCGCCAGCAGCCAAGACTTCACAGGGCCCAACACAGATACGCAGTATTTT	CASSQDFTGPNTDTQYF
-	TRBV6-5	few	TRBJ1-3	TGTGCCAGCAGTTACGTAGGGAGACCTGGAAACACCATATATTTT	CASSYVGRPGNTIYF
-	TRBV5-1	-	TRBJ2-7	TGCGCCAGCAGCAAAGGACTTACCAGCTCCTACGAGCAGTACTTC	CASSKGLTSSYEQYF
TRBD1	TRBV29-1	-	TRBJ1-6	TGCAGCGTTGGACAGGGAGGAAGGTCACCCCTCCACTTT	CSVGQGGRSPLHF
-	TRBV30	-	TRBJ1-6	TGTGCCTGGAGTGCCGCTAGCTCCTATAATTCACCCCTCCACTTT	CAWSAASSYNSPLHF
-	TRBV21-1	-	TRBJ2-7	TGTGCCAGCAGCAGGATAGGAGGGGACAGCTCCTACGAGCAGTACTTC	CASSRIGGDSSYEQYF
TRBD1	TRBV5-4	-	TRBJ2-7	TGTGCCAGCAGCCCGGACAGGTACTCCTACGAGCAGTACTTC	CASSPDRYSYEQYF
-	TRBV29-1	-	TRBJ1-1	TGCAGCGTTGAACCGACACCGAACACTGAAGCTTTCTTT	CSVEPTPNTEAFF
TRBD1	TRBV5-1	-	TRBJ2-3	TGCGCCAGCAGCTTGGTGGGACAGGGAGCTAGCACAGATACGCAGTATTTT	CASSLVGQGASTDTQYF
TRBD2	TRBV5-4	-	TRBJ2-1	TGTGCCAGCAGCCCGACTAGCGGGGGCTCCTACAATGAGCAGTTCTTC	CASSPTSGGSYNEQFF
-	TRBV7-9	once	TRBJ2-7	TGTGCCAGCAGCCCCGGGGTCGGTCAGCAGTACTTC	CASSPGVGQQYF
TRBD2	TRBV6-1	-	TRBJ2-7	TGTGCCAGCAGTGGACTAGCGGGAGGAACCTACGAGCAGTACTTC	CASSGLAGGTYEQYF
-	TRBV6-6	-	TRBJ1-1	TGTGCCAGCTCCCAGGGGTCGTCTGAAGCTTTCTTT	CASSQGSSEAFF
TRBD2	TRBV7-2	-	TRBJ2-3	TGTCCCAGCAGCTTAATCGGGGTAGCGGGGAGTTCTAGCACAGATACGCAGTATTTT	CPSSLIGVAGSSSTDTQYF
TRBD1	TRBV10-3	-	TRBJ2-7	TGTGCCATTGCAGGGGGTATCTCCTACGAGCAGTACTTC	CAIAGGISYEQYF